The 27 T cell receptor beta chains reported below all come from one sample, sequenced in a study of blood T cell repertoires in COVID-19. TCRdb's table, derived via immunoSEQ multiplex PCR, lists solely in-frame clones and lacks some. The repertoire consists of 160,000 or so clones, with around 83% occurring once and the leading ten covering around 1.1%. Sample: peripheral blood. All receptors come from a man in his forties or fifties with acute or convalescent COVID-19.

This chain uses TRBV7-2 with TRBJ1-6; 8 nucleotides match TRBD1. Trimming took 6 bases from V and 3 from J; bases not matched to a gene: 4. The germline gives CDR1 SGHTA, CDR2 FQGNSA. This CDR3 is 15 amino acids long. The CDR3 protein is CASRDGQGYNSPLHF. In DNA, the CDR3 is TGTGCCAGCAGAGACGGACAGGGCTATAATTCACCCCTCCACTTT.

J is TRBJ1-2 and V is TRBV12-3 or TRBV12-4; D call uncertain. This CDR3 spans 12 amino acids. V was trimmed by 3 bases and J by 5 bases, leaving 7 bases between them. Here the CDR3 reads CASSLLSYGYTF. Written as DNA, the CDR3 is TGTGCCAGCAGTTTGCTTAGTTATGGCTACACCTTC.

This chain joins TRBV5-6 and TRBJ1-3; D is uncertain. V was cut by 5 bases and J by 0 bases, with 9 bases left in between. The germline V gene encodes CDR1 SGHDT and CDR2 YYEEEE. This CDR3 region has 14 residues. CDR3 bases: TGTGCCAGCAGGTCTTGGGCCTCTGGAAACACCATATATTTT. Translated: CASRSWASGNTIYF.

The chain links TRBV2 to TRBJ2-2, with D perhaps TRBD2 (5 bases). Trimming left V 8 bases short and J 4 bases short, with 14 bases between. The germline V gene encodes CDR1 SNHLY and CDR2 FYNNEI. CDR3 length: 14 amino acids. DNA of the CDR3: TGTGCCAGCTCCCGAGAAAGCGGCACCGGGGAGCTGTTTTTT. This sequence encodes CASSRESGTGELFF.

Of note for this clone: Distinct nucleotide sequences in the sample also encode this CDR3. The V gene is TRBV5-4, the J gene TRBJ2-7; D is possibly TRBD1 (6 bases). Germline V gene lookup returns CDR1 SGHNT and CDR2 YYREEE (reference sequence). V shed 4 bases and J shed 4 bases, with 9 bases lying between them. The CDR3 is 12 amino acids. The CDR3 region is CASSLTGYEQYF. CDR3 DNA: TGTGCCAGCAGCCTGACAGGTTACGAGCAGTACTTC.

This clone was counted between two and nine times. J is TRBJ2-1 and V is TRBV12-3 or TRBV12-4; D not resolved. The CDR3 covers 13 residues. V was shortened by 3 bases and J by 5 bases, with 8 bases between the two germline ends. The CDR3 loop is CASSFWQNNEQFF. CDR3 nucleotides: TGTGCCAGCAGTTTTTGGCAGAACAATGAGCAGTTCTTC.

The chain uses TRBV2 and TRBJ1-4, with TRBD1 as a possible D gene (5 bases). The CDR3 has 15 amino acids. V dropped 7 bases and J dropped 3 bases, with 15 bases sitting between them. Germline CDR1 reads SNHLY; CDR2 reads FYNNEI. Here the CDR3 reads CASTKEGLANEKLFF. CDR3 nucleotides: TGTGCCAGCACGAAGGAGGGGCTGGCTAATGAAAAACTGTTTTTT.

J is TRBJ1-2 and V is TRBV7-8, with D possibly matching TRBD1 (5 bases). V was cut by 5 bases and J by 1 base, with 17 bases left in between. Germline V lookup: CDR1 SGHVS, CDR2 FQNEAQ. The CDR3 extends over 16 amino acids. In DNA form, the CDR3 reads TGTGCCAGCAGCCCCCCCCCGTGGGGCAGTAACTATGGCTACACCTTC. It codes for CASSPPPWGSNYGYTF.

The V gene is TRBV6-2 or TRBV6-3, the J gene TRBJ1-1, with 7 positions matching TRBD1. The junction had 7 bases not matched to a gene; V was cut back by 0 bases and J by 0 bases. Germline V gives CDR1 MNHEY, CDR2 SVGEGT. This CDR3 has 17 residues. CDR3 nucleotide sequence: TGTGCCAGCAGTTACTCGACTCAGGGGGTAATGAACACTGAAGCTTTCTTT. Encoded protein: CASSYSTQGVMNTEAFF.

The chain employs TRBV6-1 and TRBJ2-7; 11 nucleotides agree with TRBD2. The CDR3 contains 15 residues. V was pared by 2 bases and J by 3 bases, with 3 bases of the junction left unmatched. From germline, CDR1 is MNHNS and CDR2 SASEGT. CDR3 residues: CASSEIAGGDYEQYF. CDR3 DNA sequence: TGTGCCAGCAGTGAAATAGCGGGGGGGGACTACGAGCAGTACTTC.

V gene TRBV7-9 combines with J gene TRBJ1-1, with D possibly being TRBD1 (6 bases). From germline, CDR1 is SEHNR and CDR2 FQNEAQ (reference sequence). The V and J ends lost 5 bases and 5 bases respectively, with 21 bases between them. The CDR3 runs to 16 residues. CDR3 coding DNA: TGTGCCAGCAGCCGACAAATATCACAGGGAGGGACTGAAGCTTTCTTT. Amino acids: CASSRQISQGGTEAFF.

The chain joins TRBV9 to TRBJ1-2; D not resolved. The germline V gene has CDR1 SGDLS and CDR2 YYNGEE. The CDR3 length is 13 residues. V was pared by 0 bases and J by 7 bases, with 10 bases between. CDR3 loop: CASSVGVVFGYTF. CDR3 nucleotides: TGTGCCAGCAGCGTAGGAGTGGTCTTTGGCTACACCTTC.

The rearrangement links TRBV5-4 to TRBJ2-7, with 9 nucleotides matching TRBD1. The CDR3 is 13 residues long. V lost 5 bases and J lost 7; bases outside the gene matches: 7. Germline V gene lookup returns CDR1 SGHNT and CDR2 YYREEE (reference sequence). CDR3 loop: CASRFTGGVEQYF. CDR3 in DNA: TGTGCCAGCAGATTTACAGGGGGCGTTGAGCAGTACTTC. Full variable domain (outside the CDR3, taken from reference TRBV5-4 and TRBJ2-7): ETGVTQSPTHLIKTRGQQVTLRCSSQSGHNTVSWYQQALGQGPQFIFQYYREEENGRGNFPPRFSGLQFPNYSSELNVNALELDDSALYLCASRFTGGVEQYFGPGTRLTVT.

The chain uses TRBV6-1 and TRBJ2-7; possibly TRBD2 for D (7 bases). Between the trimmed V and J ends, which lost 0 bases and 2 bases, there was a span of 11 bases. Germline CDR1 reads MNHNS; CDR2 reads SASEGT. This CDR3 contains 15 residues. This CDR3 reads CASSEATGRAYEQYF. DNA of the CDR3: TGTGCCAGCAGTGAAGCTACAGGGAGGGCCTACGAGCAGTACTTC.

The CDR3 region has the DNA TGTGCCAGCAGGGACGACAGGCTCACAGATACGCAGTATTTT. Amino acids: CASRDDRLTDTQYF. This chain connects TRBV2 to TRBJ2-3; the D gene is possibly TRBD1 (6 bases). The CDR3 loop spans 14 amino acids. Trimming took off 6 bases at V and 2 bases at J, with 12 bases between the two ends. Germline CDR1 reads SNHLY; CDR2 reads FYNNEI.

This chain joins TRBV7-9 and TRBJ1-4; D not certain. The CDR3 contains 11 residues. The V end was cut by 6 bases, the J end by 13 bases, with 12 bases between. Germline V lookup: CDR1 SEHNR, CDR2 FQNEAQ (reference sequence). The CDR3 region is CASSPRRVLFF. In nucleotides, the CDR3 is TGTGCCAGCAGTCCTCGCCGGGTACTGTTTTTT. Combining the CDR3 with reference TRBV7-9 and TRBJ1-4 gives the whole variable domain DTGVSQNPRHKITKRGQNVTFRCDPISEHNRLYWYRQTLGQGPEFLTYFQNEAQLEKSRLLSDRFSAERPKGSFSTLEIQRTEQGDSAMYLCASSPRRVLFFGSGTQLSVL.

This clone was recorded a few times. The chain joins TRBV5-6 to TRBJ1-2, with D tentatively TRBD1 (5 bases). Germline lookup yields CDR1 SGHDT and CDR2 YYEEEE. The CDR3 consists of 15 residues. With 0 bases removed from V and 0 bases from J, the gap between germline ends came to 9 bases. The CDR3 here is CASSLVTGPNYGYTF. DNA for the CDR3: TGTGCCAGCAGCTTGGTCACAGGCCCTAACTATGGCTACACCTTC.

The chain combines TRBV7-9 with TRBJ1-1; D ambiguous. This CDR3 region has 13 residues. The V end lost 3 bases, the J end lost 6 bases, and 11 bases lay between the germline ends. The germline CDR1 and CDR2 sequences are SEHNR and FQNEAQ (reference sequence). The CDR3 DNA sequence: TGTGCCAGCAGCTTTAGCTCCGCAGCTGAAGCTTTCTTT. This encodes CASSFSSAAEAFF.

The chain couples TRBV7-2 to TRBJ2-5; tentatively, D is TRBD2 (6 bases). The germline V gene has CDR1 SGHTA and CDR2 FQGNSA. Trimming shortened V by 3 bases and J by 13 bases, and 18 bases separated the two germline ends. CDR3 length: 13 residues. The CDR3 sequence is CASSLGTQGGLYF. CDR3 DNA: TGTGCCAGCAGCTTGGGGACCCAAGGAGGGTTGTACTTC.

The gene calls are TRBV5-8 and TRBJ1-1, with TRBD1 matching 9 bases. The ends lost 1 base at V and 0 bases at J; junction bases unmatched: 13. Germline V gene sequence: CDR1 SGHTS, CDR2 YDEGEE. The CDR3 sequence is 19 residues long. This CDR3 is CASSLNYITGGLLNTEAFF. In DNA, the CDR3 is TGTGCCAGCAGCTTGAATTATATTACAGGGGGCCTTCTGAACACTGAAGCTTTCTTT.

The CDR3 is CASSPTGTGFGYTF. The DNA of the CDR3 is TGTGCCAGCAGCCCAACGGGGACAGGGTTTGGCTACACCTTC. The chain combines TRBV5-6 with TRBJ1-2, with 9 bases matching TRBD1. Per the germline V gene, CDR1 is SGHDT and CDR2 is YYEEEE. The CDR3 totals 14 residues. The V gene end was trimmed by 4 bases and the J gene end by 7 bases; junction bases not matched to a gene: 8.

The chain couples TRBV27 to TRBJ2-1, with a possible D match to TRBD1 (5 bases). Germline V CDR1 and CDR2: MNHEY, SMNVEV (reference sequence). V lost 1 base to trimming and J lost 6 bases, with 13 bases between them. The CDR3 has 15 residues. This CDR3 reads CASSLLEGASNEQFF. The CDR3 DNA follows: TGTGCCAGCAGTTTATTAGAAGGGGCCTCCAATGAGCAGTTCTTC.

The rearrangement uses TRBV2 and TRBJ2-2; no reliable D call. V dropped 10 bases and J dropped 1 base, with 13 bases sitting between them. The length of the CDR3 is 14 residues. The germline CDR1 and CDR2 sequences are SNHLY and FYNNEI. Here the CDR3 reads CAIPLSRNTGELFF. The CDR3, as DNA: TGTGCCATCCCTCTCTCTCGGAACACCGGGGAGCTGTTTTTT.

V gene TRBV11-2 combines with J gene TRBJ1-3; D gene uncertain. From germline, CDR1 is SGHAT and CDR2 FQNNGV. The CDR3 covers 14 residues. Trimming took off 5 bases at V and 8 bases at J, with 16 bases between the two ends. As DNA, the CDR3 is TGTGCCAGCAGCAGCCCCCGCTTCGGAGACACCATATATTTT. It is translated as CASSSPRFGDTIYF.

The chain carries TRBV30 and TRBJ2-3; tentatively, D is TRBD1 (5 bases). V lost 2 bases and J 2 bases, leaving 14 bases between the germline ends. The CDR3 consists of 15 residues. Germline-derived CDR1 and CDR2 are GTSNPN and SVGIG (reference sequence). CDR3 protein: CAWSYTRASTDTQYF. The CDR3 DNA is TGTGCCTGGAGTTATACCAGGGCGTCCACAGATACGCAGTATTTT.

The rearrangement links TRBV30 to TRBJ2-7; D gene ambiguous. There are 13 residues in the CDR3. Germline-derived CDR1 and CDR2 are GTSNPN and SVGIG (reference sequence). V was cut by 2 bases and J by 0 bases, with 8 bases left in between. CDR3 residues: CAWSLGVSYEQYF. Here the CDR3 DNA reads TGTGCCTGGAGTCTGGGCGTCTCCTACGAGCAGTACTTC.

V is TRBV3-1 (or the pseudogene TRBV3-2) and J is TRBJ2-1, with 9 bases fitting TRBD2. Germline CDR1 and CDR2: LGHDT and YNNKEL (reference sequence). The V segment lost 2 bases and the J segment 6 bases; nucleotides outside the gene matches: 17. CDR3 size: 19 residues. This CDR3 is CASSQRSFAYSGGGNEQFF. Here the CDR3 DNA reads TGTGCCAGCAGCCAACGCTCCTTTGCGTATAGCGGGGGAGGCAATGAGCAGTTCTTC.